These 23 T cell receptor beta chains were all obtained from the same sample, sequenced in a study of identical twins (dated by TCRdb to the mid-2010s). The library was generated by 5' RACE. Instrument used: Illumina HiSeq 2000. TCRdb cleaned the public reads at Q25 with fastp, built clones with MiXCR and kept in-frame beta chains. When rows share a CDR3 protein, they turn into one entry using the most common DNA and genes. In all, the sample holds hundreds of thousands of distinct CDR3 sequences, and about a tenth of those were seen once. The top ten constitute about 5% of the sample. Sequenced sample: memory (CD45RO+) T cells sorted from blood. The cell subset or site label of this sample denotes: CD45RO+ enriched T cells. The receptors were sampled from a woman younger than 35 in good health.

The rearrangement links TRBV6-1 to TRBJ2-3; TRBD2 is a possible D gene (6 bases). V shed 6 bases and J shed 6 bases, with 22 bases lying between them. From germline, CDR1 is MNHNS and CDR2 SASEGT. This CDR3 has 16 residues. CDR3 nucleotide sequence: TGTGCCAGCAGCCTTAGGACGCGGGTAGCGGCGGATACGCAGTATTTT. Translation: CASSLRTRVAADTQYF.

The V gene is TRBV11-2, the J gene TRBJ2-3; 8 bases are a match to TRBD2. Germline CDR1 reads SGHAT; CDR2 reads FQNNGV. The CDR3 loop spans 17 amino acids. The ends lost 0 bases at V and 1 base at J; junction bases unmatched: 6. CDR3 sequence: CASSLDMSGGRTDTQYF. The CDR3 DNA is TGTGCCAGCAGCTTAGATATGAGCGGGGGCCGCACAGATACGCAGTATTTT.

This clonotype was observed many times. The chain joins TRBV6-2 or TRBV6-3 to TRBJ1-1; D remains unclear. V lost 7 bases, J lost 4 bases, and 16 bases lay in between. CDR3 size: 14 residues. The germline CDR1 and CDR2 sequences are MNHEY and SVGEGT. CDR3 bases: TGTGCCAGCACCAAGAGAGGGTATAGCACTGAAGCTTTCTTT. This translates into CASTKRGYSTEAFF.

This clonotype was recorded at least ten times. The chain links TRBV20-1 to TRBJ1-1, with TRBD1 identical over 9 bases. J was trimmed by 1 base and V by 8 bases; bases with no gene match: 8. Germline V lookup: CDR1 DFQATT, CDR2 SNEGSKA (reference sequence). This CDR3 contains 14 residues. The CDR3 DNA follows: TGCAGTACACGAGGACAGGGGTCGAACACTGAAGCTTTCTTT. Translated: CSTRGQGSNTEAFF.

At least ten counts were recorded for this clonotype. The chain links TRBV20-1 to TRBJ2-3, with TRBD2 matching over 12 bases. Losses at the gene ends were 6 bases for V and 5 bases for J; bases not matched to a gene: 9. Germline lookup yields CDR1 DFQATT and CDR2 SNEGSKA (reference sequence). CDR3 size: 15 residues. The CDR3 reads CSAYQTSGRKDTQYF. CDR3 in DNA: TGCAGTGCCTACCAGACTAGCGGGAGAAAAGATACGCAGTATTTT.

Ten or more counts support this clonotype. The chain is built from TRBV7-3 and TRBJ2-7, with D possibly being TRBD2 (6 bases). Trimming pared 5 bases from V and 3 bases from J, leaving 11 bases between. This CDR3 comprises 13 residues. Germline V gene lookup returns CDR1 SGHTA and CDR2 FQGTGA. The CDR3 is CASSPGRSYEQYF. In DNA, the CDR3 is TGTGCCAGCAGCCCCGGGAGAAGCTACGAGCAGTACTTC.

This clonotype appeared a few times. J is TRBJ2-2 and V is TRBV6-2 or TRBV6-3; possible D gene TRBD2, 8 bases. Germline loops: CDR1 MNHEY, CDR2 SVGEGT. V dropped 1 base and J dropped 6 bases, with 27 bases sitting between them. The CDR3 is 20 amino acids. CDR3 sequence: CASSYYRGQRGRTPAGELFF. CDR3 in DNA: TGTGCCAGCAGTTACTACAGGGGCCAGCGGGGGCGAACACCGGCCGGGGAGCTGTTTTTT.

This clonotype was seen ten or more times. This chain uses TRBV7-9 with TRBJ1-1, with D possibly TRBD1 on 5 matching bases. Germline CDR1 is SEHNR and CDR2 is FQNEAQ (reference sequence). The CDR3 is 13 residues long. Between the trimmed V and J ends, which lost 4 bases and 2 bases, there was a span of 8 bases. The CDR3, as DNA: TGTGCCAGCAGCTGGACACTCAACACTGAAGCTTTCTTT. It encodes CASSWTLNTEAFF.

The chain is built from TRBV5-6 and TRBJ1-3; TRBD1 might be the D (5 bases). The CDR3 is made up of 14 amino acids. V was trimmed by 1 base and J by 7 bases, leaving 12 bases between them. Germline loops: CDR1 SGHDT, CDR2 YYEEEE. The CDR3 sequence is CASSLLSGTNTIYF. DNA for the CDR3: TGTGCCAGCAGCTTGTTATCGGGGACGAACACCATATATTTT.

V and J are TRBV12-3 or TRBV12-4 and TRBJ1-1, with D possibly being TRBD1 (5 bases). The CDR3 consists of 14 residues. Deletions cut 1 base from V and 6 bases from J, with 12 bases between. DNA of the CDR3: TGTGCCAGCAGTTTAGACAGGTTCCAGCCTGAAGCTTTCTTT. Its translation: CASSLDRFQPEAFF.

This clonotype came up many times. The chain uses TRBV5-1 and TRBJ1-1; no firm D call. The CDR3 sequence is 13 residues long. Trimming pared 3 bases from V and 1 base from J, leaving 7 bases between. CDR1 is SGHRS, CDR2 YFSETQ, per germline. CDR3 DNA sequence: TGCGCCAGCAGCTGGGCAGGGAACACTGAAGCTTTCTTT. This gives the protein CASSWAGNTEAFF.

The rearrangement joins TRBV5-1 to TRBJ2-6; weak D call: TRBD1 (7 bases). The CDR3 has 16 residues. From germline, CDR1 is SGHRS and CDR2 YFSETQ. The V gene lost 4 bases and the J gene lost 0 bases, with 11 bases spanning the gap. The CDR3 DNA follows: TGCGCCAGCAGCCAGGGGGGTAGCTCTGGGGCCAACGTCCTGACTTTC. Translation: CASSQGGSSGANVLTF.

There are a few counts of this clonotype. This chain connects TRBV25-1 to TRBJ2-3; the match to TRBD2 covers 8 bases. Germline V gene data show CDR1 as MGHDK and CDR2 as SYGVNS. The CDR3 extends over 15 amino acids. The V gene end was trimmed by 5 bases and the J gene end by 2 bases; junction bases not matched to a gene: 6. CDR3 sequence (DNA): TGTGCCAGCAGTCCGGGACTAGGGCCCACAGATACGCAGTATTTT. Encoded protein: CASSPGLGPTDTQYF.

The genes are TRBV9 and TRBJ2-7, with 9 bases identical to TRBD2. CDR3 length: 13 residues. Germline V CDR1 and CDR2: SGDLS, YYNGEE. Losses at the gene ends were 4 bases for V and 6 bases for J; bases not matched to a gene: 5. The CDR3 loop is CASSISGGGEQYF. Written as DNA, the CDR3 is TGTGCCAGCAGCATTAGCGGGGGAGGCGAGCAGTACTTC.

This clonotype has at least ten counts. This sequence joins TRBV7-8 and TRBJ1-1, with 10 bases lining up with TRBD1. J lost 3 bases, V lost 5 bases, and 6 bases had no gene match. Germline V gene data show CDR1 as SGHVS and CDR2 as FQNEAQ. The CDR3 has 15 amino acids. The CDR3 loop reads CASSRRTGGHTEAFF. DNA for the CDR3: TGTGCCAGCAGCCGTCGGACAGGGGGGCACACTGAAGCTTTCTTT.

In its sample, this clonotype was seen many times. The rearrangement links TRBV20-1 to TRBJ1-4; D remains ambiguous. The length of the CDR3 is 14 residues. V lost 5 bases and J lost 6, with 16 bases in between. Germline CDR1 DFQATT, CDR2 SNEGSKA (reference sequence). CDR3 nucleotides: TGCAGTGCTGCTGACCCCATTGGGGATGAAAAACTGTTTTTT. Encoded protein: CSAADPIGDEKLFF.

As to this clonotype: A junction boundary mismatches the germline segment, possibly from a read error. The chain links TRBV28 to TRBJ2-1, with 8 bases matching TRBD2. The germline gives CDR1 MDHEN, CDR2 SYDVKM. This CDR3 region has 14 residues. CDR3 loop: CASSLSGGGLLGFF. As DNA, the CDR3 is TGTGCCAGTAGTTTATCGGGGGGGGGTCTTCTCGGGTTCTTC.

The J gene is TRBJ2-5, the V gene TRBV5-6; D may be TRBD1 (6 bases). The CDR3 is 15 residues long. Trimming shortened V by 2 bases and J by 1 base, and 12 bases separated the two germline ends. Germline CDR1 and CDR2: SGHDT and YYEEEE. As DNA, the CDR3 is TGTGCCAGCAGCTTATTAGGACAGTCCCAAGAGACCCAGTACTTC. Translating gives CASSLLGQSQETQYF.

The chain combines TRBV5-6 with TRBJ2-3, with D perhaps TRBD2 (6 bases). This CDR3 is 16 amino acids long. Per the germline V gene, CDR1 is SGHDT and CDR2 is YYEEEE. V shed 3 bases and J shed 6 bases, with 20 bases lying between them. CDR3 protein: CASSSGVMGRDDTQYF. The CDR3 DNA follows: TGTGCCAGCAGCTCGGGGGTCATGGGTAGGGACGATACGCAGTATTTT.

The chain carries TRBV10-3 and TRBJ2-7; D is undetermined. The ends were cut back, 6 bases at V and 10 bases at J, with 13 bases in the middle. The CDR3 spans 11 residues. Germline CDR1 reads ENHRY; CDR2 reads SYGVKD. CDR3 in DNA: TGTGCCATCAGCCGCGGACCTCTTCAGTACTTC. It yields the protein CAISRGPLQYF.

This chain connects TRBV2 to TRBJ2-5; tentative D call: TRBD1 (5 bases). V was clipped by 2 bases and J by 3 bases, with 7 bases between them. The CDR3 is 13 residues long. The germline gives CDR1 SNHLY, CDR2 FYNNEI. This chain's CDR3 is CASSEMTEETQYF. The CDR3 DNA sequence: TGTGCCAGCAGTGAAATGACAGAAGAGACCCAGTACTTC.

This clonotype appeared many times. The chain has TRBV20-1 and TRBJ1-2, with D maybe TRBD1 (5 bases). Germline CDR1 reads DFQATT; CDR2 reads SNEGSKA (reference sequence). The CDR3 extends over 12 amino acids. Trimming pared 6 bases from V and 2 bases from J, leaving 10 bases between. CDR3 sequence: CSAGRMNYGYTF. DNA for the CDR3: TGCAGTGCGGGACGGATGAACTATGGCTACACCTTC.

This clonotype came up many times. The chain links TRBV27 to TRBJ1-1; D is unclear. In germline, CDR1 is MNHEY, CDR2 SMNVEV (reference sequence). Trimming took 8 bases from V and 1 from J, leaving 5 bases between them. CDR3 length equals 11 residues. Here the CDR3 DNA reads TGTGCCAGCGGACGGAACACTGAAGCTTTCTTT. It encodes CASGRNTEAFF.